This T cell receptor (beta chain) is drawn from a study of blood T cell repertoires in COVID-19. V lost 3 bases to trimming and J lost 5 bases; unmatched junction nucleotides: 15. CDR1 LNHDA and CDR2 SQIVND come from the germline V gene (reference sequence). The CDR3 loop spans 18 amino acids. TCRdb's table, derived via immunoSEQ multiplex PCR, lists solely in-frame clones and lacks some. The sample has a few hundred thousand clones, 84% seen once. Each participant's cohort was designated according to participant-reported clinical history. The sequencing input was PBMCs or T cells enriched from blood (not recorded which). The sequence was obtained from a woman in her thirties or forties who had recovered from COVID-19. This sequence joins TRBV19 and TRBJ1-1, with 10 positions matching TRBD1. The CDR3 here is CASSMGRDRGPGVTEAFF. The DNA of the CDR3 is TGTGCCAGTAGTATGGGAAGGGACAGGGGACCAGGAGTTACTGAAGCTTTCTTT.